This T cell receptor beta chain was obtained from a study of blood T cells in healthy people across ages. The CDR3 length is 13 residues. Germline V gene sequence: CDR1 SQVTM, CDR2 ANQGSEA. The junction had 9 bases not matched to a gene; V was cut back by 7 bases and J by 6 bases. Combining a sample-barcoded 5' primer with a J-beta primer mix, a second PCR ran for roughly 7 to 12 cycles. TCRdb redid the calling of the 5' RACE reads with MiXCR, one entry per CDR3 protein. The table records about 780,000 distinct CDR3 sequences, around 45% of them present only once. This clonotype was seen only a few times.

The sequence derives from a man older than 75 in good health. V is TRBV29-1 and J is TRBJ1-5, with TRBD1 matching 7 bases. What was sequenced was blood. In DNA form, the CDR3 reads TGCAGCGCCCAGGGGGGTGGCGGTCAGCCCCAGCATTTT. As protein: CSAQGGGGQPQHF.